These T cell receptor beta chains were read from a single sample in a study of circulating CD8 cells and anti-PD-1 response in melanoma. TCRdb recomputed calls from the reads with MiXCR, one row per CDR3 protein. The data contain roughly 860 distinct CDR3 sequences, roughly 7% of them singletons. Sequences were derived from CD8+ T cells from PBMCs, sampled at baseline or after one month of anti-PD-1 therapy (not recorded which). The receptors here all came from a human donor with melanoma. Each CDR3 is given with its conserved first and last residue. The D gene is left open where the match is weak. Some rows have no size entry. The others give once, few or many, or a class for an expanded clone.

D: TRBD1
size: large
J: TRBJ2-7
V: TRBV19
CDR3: CASQITGGIYEQYF
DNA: TGTGCCAGCCAAATAACAGGGGGCATATACGAGCAGTACTTC

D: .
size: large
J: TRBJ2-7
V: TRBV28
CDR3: CASSLLGTPYEQYF
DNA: TGTGCCAGCAGTTTATTGGGAACCCCCTACGAGCAGTACTTC

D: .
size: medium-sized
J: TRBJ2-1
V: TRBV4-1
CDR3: CASSHPGANEQFF
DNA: TGCGCCAGCAGCCACCCAGGGGCCAATGAGCAGTTCTTC

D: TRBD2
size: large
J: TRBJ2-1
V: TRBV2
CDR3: CAIGLASYNEQFF
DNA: TGTGCCATCGGACTAGCGAGCTACAATGAGCAGTTCTTC

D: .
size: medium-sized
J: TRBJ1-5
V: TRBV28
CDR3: CASSLADNQPQHF
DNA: TGTGCCAGCAGTTTGGCAGATAATCAGCCCCAGCATTTT

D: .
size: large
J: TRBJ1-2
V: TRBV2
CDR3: CASSVSAGPANYGYTF
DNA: TGTGCCAGCAGTGTGTCGGCTGGTCCAGCTAACTATGGCTACACCTTC

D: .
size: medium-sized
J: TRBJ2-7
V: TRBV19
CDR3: CASSMGTTEQYF
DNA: TGTGCCAGTAGTATGGGAACGACCGAGCAGTACTTC

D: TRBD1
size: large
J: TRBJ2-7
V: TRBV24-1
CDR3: CATSLQGSHEQYF
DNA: TGTGCCACCAGCCTACAGGGGAGCCACGAGCAGTACTTC

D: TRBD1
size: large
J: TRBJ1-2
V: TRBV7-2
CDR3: CASGLGTVANYGYTF
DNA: TGTGCCAGCGGCTTGGGGACAGTCGCTAACTATGGCTACACCTTC

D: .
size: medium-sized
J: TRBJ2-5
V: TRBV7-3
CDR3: CASSLGGGVGETQYF
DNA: TGTGCCAGCAGCTTAGGAGGGGGCGTTGGAGAGACCCAGTACTTC

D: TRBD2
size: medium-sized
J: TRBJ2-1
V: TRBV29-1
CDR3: CSVATSGDEQFF
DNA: TGCAGCGTTGCCACTAGCGGGGATGAGCAGTTCTTC

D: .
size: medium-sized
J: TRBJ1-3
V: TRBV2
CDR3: CASSEITTSGNTIYF
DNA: TGTGCCAGCAGTGAAATAACCACCTCTGGAAACACCATATATTTT

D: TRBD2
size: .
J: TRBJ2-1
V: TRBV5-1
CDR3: CASSPGLAGGYNEQFF
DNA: TGCGCCAGCAGCCCGGGACTAGCGGGGGGTTACAATGAGCAGTTCTTC

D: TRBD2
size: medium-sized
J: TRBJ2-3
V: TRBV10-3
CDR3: CAISESVTSGPHFTDTQYF
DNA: TGTGCCATCAGTGAGTCGGTTACTAGCGGGCCTCACTTCACAGATACGCAGTATTTT

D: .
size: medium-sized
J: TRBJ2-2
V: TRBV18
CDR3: CASSPSRVSNTGELFF
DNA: TGTGCCAGCTCGCCCTCGAGGGTATCGAACACCGGGGAGCTGTTTTTT

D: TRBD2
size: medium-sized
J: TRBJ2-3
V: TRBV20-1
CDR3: CSAEGALAGGRSADTQYF
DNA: TGCAGTGCCGAGGGGGCGCTAGCGGGGGGCCGGAGCGCAGATACGCAGTATTTT

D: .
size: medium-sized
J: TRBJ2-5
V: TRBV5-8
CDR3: CASSSGTYKETQYF
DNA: TGTGCCAGCAGCTCCGGGACATATAAAGAGACCCAGTACTTC

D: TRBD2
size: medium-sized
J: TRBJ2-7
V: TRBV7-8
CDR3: CASSPVQRGSYEQYF
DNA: TGTGCCAGCAGCCCGGTCCAGCGGGGTTCCTACGAGCAGTACTTC

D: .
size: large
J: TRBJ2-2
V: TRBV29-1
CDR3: CSVEEGGANTGELFF
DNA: TGCAGCGTTGAAGAAGGAGGGGCGAACACCGGGGAGCTGTTTTTT

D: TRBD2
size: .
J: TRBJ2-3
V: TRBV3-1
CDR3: CASSQQRGGASTDTLYF
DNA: TGTGCCAGCAGCCAACAGCGCGGGGGGGCTAGCACAGATACGCTGTATTTT

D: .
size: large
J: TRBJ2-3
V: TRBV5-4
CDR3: CASSFGGDTDTQYF
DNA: TGTGCCAGCAGCTTCGGGGGAGATACAGATACGCAGTATTTT

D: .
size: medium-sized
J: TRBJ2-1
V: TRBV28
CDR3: CASSLFGGGDEQFF
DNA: TGTGCCAGCAGTTTATTCGGAGGGGGGGATGAGCAGTTCTTC

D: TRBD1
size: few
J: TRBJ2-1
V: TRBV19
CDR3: CASSPDRGGGQFF
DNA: TGTGCCAGTAGTCCGGACAGGGGTGGTGGGCAGTTCTTC

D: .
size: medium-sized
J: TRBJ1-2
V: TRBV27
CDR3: CASGPTGTYYGYTF
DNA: TGTGCCAGCGGACCCACGGGCACCTACTATGGCTACACCTTC

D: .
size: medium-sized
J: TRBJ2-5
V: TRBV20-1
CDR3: CSARDRVGIDQWRQETQYF
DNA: TGCAGTGCTAGAGATCGGGTAGGGATAGACCAATGGCGCCAAGAGACCCAGTACTTC

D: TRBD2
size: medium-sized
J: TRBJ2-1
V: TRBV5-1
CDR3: CASSLEGSGGDEQFF
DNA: TGCGCCAGCAGCTTGGAGGGTAGCGGGGGAGATGAGCAGTTCTTC

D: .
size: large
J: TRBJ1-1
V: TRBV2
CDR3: CASSGRLGAFVEAFF
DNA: TGTGCCAGCAGCGGCAGGCTGGGGGCATTCGTTGAAGCTTTCTTT

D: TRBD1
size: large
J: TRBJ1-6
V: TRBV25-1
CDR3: CASSEWRTGHSPLHF
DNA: TGTGCCAGCAGTGAATGGCGGACAGGGCATTCACCCCTCCACTTT

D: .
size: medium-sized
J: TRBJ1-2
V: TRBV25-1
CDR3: CASSESGIVSYGYTF
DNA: TGTGCCAGCAGTGAATCGGGCATCGTCTCATATGGCTACACCTTC

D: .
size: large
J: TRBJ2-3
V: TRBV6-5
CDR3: CASSPGTSTDTQYF
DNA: TGTGCCAGCAGTCCAGGGACTAGCACAGATACGCAGTATTTT

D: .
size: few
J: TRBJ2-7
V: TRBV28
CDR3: CASSFIVREQYF
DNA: TGTGCCAGCAGTTTTATAGTCCGAGAGCAGTACTTC

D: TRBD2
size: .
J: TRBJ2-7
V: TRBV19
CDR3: CASSPTGTIYEQYF
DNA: TGTGCCAGTAGTCCCACCGGGACTATCTACGAGCAGTACTTC

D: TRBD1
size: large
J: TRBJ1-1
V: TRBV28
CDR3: CATRGPDRGDTEAFF
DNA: TGTGCCACCAGGGGCCCCGACAGGGGTGACACTGAAGCTTTCTTT

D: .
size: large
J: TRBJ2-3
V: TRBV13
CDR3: CASSFRSHWADTQYF
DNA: TGTGCCAGCAGCTTTAGGTCCCATTGGGCAGATACGCAGTATTTT

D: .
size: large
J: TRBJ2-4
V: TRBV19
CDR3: CASRDSLGNIQYF
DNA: TGTGCCAGTAGGGACAGCCTGGGAAACATTCAGTACTTC